The sequence of this TCR beta chain was determined in a study of blood T cell repertoires in COVID-19. Overall study: Samples came from the United States, Italy and Spain, spanning acute and convalescent COVID-19. From T cells, B-cell-depleted T cells, or PBMCs came the material, which was cDNA or gDNA.

The authors' processing: Amplification of reference gene primers was used by the study to estimate nucleated cell counts. Sequencing was performed with immunoSEQ multiplex PCR; in TCRdb, only in-frame clones are kept and a portion is missing. Clone size and V and J calls were adopted from that table, with D and trimming inferred from the DNA. Counted here are about 94,000 clones, 65% to 85% occurring once; the ten biggest clones make up approximately 6.8%. Germline V lookup: CDR1 MDHEN, CDR2 SYDVKM. This CDR3 is built from 12 residues. The J segment lost 9 bases and the V segment lost 5 bases, leaving 7 bases of the junction unmatched.

Source material: peripheral blood. The chain joins TRBV28 to TRBJ2-7, with TRBD1 matching 7 bases. This sequence was found in a man in his sixties with acute or convalescent COVID-19. The CDR3 sequence is CASSGTAVGQYF. CDR3 in DNA: TGTGCCAGCAGTGGGACAGCTGTTGGGCAGTACTTC.